This T cell receptor (beta chain) was identified during a study of yellow fever vaccine responses in identical twins. Study-level results: After vaccination, twins' T cell response reportedly seemed partly convergent, partly personalized.

Trimming shortened V by 4 bases and J by 7 bases, and 23 bases separated the two germline ends. CDR1 is MDHEN and CDR2 is SYDVKM in the germline V gene. The CDR3 totals 17 residues. On this clonotype: Its antigen is unknown.

TCRdb called the RT-PCR reads again in MiXCR, with one record for every CDR3 protein. This table has roughly 270 distinct CDR3 sequences, roughly two thirds appearing once. This TCR was sampled from a woman in her late teens or twenties who received the yellow fever vaccine. The rearrangement uses TRBV28 and TRBJ2-1; D is uncertain. Sequencing was performed on T cells from blood (PBMCs), unsorted or a sorted subset (not recorded which), taken before or after yellow fever vaccination (not recorded which). For the CDR3, the DNA is TGTGCCAGCAGTTACGTTCTGATATCTCCCCGTGGGAATGAGCAGTTCTTC. It yields the protein CASSYVLISPRGNEQFF.